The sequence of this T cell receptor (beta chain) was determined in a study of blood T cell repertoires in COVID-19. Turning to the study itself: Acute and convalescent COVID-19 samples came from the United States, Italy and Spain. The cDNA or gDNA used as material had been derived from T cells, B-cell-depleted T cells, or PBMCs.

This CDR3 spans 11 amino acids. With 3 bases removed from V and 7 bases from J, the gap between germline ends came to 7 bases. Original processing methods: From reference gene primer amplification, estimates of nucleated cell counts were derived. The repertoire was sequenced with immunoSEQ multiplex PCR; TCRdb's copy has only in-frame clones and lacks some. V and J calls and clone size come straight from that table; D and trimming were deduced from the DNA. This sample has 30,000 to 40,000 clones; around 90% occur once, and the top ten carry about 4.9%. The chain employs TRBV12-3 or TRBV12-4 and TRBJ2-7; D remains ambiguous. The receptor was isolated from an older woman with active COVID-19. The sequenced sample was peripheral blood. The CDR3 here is CASSFYGEQYF. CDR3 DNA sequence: TGTGCCAGCAGTTTCTACGGGGAGCAGTACTTC.